This is a list of T cell receptor beta chains from one sample in a study of shared clonotypes between healthy human individuals. The method was immunoSEQ multiplex PCR; TCRdb's version includes in-frame clones alone and lacks a portion of them. The sample shows approximately 810,000 clones, over 90% of them seen only once. The source material was naive CD8+ T cells sorted from blood. These receptors were taken from a young man in good health. Both conserved end residues are trimmed from each CDR3. Each record gives: V gene, J gene, clone size, CDR3 protein. Clone size appears in some rows only: once, few, many, or a class for an expanded clone.

V: TRBV5-8
J: TRBJ2-3
size: -
CDR3: ASSPTLAGDPGVRDTQY

V: TRBV5-1
J: TRBJ2-1
size: -
CDR3: ASSIGLAGDEQF

V: TRBV11-2
J: TRBJ2-7
size: -
CDR3: ASRDHNLPYEQY

V: TRBV4-3
J: TRBJ2-2
size: -
CDR3: ASSQPTGTGGELF

V: TRBV28
J: TRBJ2-1
size: -
CDR3: ASSPRLADNEQF

V: TRBV29-1
J: TRBJ2-1
size: -
CDR3: SALAAYNEQF

V: TRBV11-2
J: TRBJ2-1
size: -
CDR3: ASSVLAGDNEQF

V: TRBV5-1
J: TRBJ2-1
size: -
CDR3: ASNRFGDSYNEQF

V: TRBV11-2
J: TRBJ2-7
size: -
CDR3: ASSLDPSTNYEQY

V: TRBV9
J: TRBJ2-1
size: -
CDR3: ASAWTSGDNEQF

V: TRBV20-1
J: TRBJ2-7
size: -
CDR3: SARQSYEQY

V: TRBV7-3
J: TRBJ1-1
size: once
CDR3: ASSLTGGDPEAF

V: TRBV28
J: TRBJ2-3
size: -
CDR3: ATLSGFGSTPGTQY

V: TRBV2
J: TRBJ2-1
size: -
CDR3: ASKGGVNEQF

V: TRBV7-9
J: TRBJ1-4
size: -
CDR3: ASSAPGATNEKLF

V: TRBV10-3
J: TRBJ2-2
size: -
CDR3: AIRFRGRTGELF

V: TRBV2
J: TRBJ1-1
size: -
CDR3: ASIRESTEAF

V: TRBV19
J: TRBJ2-7
size: few
CDR3: ASSVGQGYEQY

V: TRBV9
J: TRBJ2-1
size: once
CDR3: ASSGLEINNEQF

V: TRBV7-2
J: TRBJ1-3
size: -
CDR3: ASRPRAGNTIY